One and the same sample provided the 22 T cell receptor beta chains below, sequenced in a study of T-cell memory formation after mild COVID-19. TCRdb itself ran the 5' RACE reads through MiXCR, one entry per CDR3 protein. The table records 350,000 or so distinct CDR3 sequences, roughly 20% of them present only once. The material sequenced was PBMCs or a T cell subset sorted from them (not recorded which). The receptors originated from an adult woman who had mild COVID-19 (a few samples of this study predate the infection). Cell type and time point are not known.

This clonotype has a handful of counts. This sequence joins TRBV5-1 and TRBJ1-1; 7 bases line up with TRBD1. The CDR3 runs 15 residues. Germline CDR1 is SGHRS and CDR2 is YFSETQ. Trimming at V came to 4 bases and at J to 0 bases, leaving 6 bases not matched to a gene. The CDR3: CASSPPGQMNTEAFF. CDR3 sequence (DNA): TGCGCCAGCAGCCCTCCGGGACAGATGAACACTGAAGCTTTCTTT.

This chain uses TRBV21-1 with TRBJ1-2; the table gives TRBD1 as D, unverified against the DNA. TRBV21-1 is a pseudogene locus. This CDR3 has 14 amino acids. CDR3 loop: CASSKRGPRLGYTF. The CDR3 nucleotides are TGTGCCAGCAGCAAACGGGGGCCCCGGCTTGGCTACACCTTC.

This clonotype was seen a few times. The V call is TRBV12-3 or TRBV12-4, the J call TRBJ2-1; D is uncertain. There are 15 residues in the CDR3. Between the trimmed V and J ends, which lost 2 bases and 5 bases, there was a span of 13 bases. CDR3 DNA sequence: TGTGCCAGCAGTTTATCCAGCCCAGCGAACAATGAGCAGTTCTTC. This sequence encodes CASSLSSPANNEQFF.

The CDR3 DNA follows: TGTGCCAGCAGCTTGCCAAACTCAGTGGCAGATACGCAGTATTTT. Translated, it gives CASSLPNSVADTQYF. The V call is TRBV5-5, the J call TRBJ2-3; D is uncertain. CDR1 SGHKS and CDR2 YYEKEE come from the germline V gene (reference sequence). This CDR3 is 15 amino acids long. Trimming removed 1 base from V and 4 bases from J, with 13 bases in between.

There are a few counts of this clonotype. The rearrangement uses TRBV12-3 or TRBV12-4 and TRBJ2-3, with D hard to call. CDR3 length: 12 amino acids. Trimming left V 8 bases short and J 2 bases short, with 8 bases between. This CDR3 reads CASSYPTDTQYF. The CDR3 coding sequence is TGTGCCAGCTCCTACCCCACAGATACGCAGTATTTT.

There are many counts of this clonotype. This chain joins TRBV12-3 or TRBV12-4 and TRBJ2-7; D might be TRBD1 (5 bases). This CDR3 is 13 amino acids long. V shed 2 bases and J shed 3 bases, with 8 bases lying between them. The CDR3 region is CASSLSRGYEQYF. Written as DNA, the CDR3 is TGTGCCAGCAGTTTAAGTAGGGGCTACGAGCAGTACTTC.

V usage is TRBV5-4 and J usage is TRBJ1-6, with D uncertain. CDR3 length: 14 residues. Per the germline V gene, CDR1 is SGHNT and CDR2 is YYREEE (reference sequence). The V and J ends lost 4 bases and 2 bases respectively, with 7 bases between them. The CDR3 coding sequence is TGTGCCAGCAGCCAGGAGGCCTATAATTCACCCCTCCACTTT. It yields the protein CASSQEAYNSPLHF.

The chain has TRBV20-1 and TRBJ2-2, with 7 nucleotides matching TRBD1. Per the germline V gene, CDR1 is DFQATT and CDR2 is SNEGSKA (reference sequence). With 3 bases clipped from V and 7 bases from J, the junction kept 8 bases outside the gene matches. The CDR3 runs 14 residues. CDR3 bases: TGCAGTGCTAGTAACAGGGGATTTGGCGGGGAGCTGTTTTTT. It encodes CSASNRGFGGELFF.

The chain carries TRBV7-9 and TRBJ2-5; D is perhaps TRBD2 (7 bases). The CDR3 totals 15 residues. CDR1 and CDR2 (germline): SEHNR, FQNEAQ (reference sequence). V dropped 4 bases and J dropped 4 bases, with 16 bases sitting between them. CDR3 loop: CASSYPLGGRETQYF. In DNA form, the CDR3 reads TGTGCCAGCAGCTACCCGTTGGGGGGGCGAGAGACCCAGTACTTC.

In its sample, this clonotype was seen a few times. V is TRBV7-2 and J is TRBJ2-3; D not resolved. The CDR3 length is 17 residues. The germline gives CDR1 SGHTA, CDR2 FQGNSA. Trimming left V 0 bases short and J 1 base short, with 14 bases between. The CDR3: CASSLAFENRRTDTQYF. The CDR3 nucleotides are TGTGCCAGCAGCTTAGCGTTTGAGAACCGCCGCACAGATACGCAGTATTTT.

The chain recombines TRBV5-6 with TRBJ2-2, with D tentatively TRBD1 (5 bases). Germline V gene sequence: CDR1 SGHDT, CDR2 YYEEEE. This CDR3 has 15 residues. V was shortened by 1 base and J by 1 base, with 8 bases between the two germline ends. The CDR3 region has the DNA TGTGCCAGCAGCTTGTTAAGGGGGAACACCGGGGAGCTGTTTTTT. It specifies CASSLLRGNTGELFF.

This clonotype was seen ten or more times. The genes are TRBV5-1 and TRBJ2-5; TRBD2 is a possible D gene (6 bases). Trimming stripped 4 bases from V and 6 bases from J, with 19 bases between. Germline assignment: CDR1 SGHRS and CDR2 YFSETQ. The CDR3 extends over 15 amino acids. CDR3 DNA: TGCGCCAGCAGCGAAATTCCGGGAGAGGGAAAGACCCAGTACTTC. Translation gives CASSEIPGEGKTQYF. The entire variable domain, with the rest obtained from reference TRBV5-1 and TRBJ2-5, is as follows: KAGVTQTPRYLIKTRGQQVTLSCSPISGHRSVSWYQQTPGQGLQFLFEYFSETQRNKGNFPGRFSGRQFSNSRSEMNVSTLELGDSALYLCASSEIPGEGKTQYFGPGTRLLVL.

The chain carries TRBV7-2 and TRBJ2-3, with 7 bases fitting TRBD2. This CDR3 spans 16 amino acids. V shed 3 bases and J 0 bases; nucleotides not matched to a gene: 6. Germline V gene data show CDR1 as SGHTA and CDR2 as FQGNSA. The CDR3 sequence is CASSFGGGPSTDTQYF. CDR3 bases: TGTGCCAGCAGCTTCGGGGGAGGGCCGAGCACAGATACGCAGTATTTT.

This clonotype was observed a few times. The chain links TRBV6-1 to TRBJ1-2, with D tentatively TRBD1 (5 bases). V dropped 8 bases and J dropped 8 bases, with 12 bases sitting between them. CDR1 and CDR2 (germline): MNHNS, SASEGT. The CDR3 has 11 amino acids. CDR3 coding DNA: TGTGCCAGCCGGTTGACAGAAGGCTACACCTTC. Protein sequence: CASRLTEGYTF.

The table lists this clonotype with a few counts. CDR3 in amino acids: CASSLTSGPPDTQYF. DNA of the CDR3: TGTGCCAGCAGCTTAACTAGCGGGCCGCCAGATACGCAGTATTTT. This chain uses TRBV7-6 with TRBJ2-3, with 9 bases that match TRBD2. This CDR3 is built from 15 residues. V was pared by 2 bases and J by 4 bases, with 4 bases of the junction left unmatched. CDR1 and CDR2 from the germline V gene are SGHVS and FNYEAQ.

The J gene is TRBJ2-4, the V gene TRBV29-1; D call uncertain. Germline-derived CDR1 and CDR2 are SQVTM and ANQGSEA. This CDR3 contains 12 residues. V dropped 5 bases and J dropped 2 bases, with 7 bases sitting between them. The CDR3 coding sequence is TGCAGCGTTACGGAATCCAAAAACATTCAGTACTTC. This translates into CSVTESKNIQYF.

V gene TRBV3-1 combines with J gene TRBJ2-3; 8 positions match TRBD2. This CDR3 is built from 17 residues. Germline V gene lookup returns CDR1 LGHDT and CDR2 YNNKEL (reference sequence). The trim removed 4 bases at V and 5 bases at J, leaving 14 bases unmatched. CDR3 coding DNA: TGTGCCAGCAGCCGGAATATAGCGGGGTCTGGGAAAGATACGCAGTATTTT. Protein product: CASSRNIAGSGKDTQYF.

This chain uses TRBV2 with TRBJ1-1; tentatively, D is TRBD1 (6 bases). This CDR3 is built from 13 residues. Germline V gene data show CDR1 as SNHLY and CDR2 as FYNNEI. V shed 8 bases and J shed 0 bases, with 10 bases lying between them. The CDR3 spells CASLGQMNTEAFF. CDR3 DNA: TGTGCCAGCCTGGGACAAATGAACACTGAAGCTTTCTTT.

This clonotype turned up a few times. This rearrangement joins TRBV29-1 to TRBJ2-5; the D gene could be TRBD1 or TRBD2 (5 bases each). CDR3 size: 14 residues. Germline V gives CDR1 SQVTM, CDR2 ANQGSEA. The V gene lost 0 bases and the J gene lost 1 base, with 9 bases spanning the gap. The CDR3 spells CSVEEAGTQETQYF. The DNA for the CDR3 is TGCAGCGTTGAAGAGGCAGGGACCCAAGAGACCCAGTACTTC.

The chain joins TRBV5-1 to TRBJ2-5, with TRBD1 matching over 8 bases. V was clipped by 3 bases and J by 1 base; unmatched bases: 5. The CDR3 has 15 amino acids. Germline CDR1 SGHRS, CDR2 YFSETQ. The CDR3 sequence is CASSWIQGAQETQYF. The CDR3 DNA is TGCGCCAGCAGCTGGATCCAGGGGGCCCAAGAGACCCAGTACTTC.

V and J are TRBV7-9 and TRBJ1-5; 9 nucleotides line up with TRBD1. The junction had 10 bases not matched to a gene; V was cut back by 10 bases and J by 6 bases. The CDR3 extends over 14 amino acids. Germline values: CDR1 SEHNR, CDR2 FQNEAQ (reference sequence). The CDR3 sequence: CATEERQGGQPQHF. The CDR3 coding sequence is TGTGCCACAGAAGAACGACAGGGGGGTCAGCCCCAGCATTTT. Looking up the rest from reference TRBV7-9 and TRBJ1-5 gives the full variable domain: DTGVSQNPRHKITKRGQNVTFRCDPISEHNRLYWYRQTLGQGPEFLTYFQNEAQLEKSRLLSDRFSAERPKGSFSTLEIQRTEQGDSAMYLCATEERQGGQPQHFGDGTRLSIL.

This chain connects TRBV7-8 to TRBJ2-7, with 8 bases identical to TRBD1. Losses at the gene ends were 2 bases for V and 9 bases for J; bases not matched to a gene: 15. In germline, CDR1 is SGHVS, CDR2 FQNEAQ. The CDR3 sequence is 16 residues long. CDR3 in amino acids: CASSLPAQGAVGGQYF. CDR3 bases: TGTGCCAGCAGCTTACCGGCCCAGGGGGCCGTTGGGGGGCAGTACTTC. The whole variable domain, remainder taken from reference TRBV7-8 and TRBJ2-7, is GAGVSQSPRYKVAKRGQDVALRCDPISGHVSLFWYQQALGQGPEFLTYFQNEAQLDKSGLPSDRFFAERPEGSVSTLKIQRTQQEDSAVYLCASSLPAQGAVGGQYFGPGTRLTVT.